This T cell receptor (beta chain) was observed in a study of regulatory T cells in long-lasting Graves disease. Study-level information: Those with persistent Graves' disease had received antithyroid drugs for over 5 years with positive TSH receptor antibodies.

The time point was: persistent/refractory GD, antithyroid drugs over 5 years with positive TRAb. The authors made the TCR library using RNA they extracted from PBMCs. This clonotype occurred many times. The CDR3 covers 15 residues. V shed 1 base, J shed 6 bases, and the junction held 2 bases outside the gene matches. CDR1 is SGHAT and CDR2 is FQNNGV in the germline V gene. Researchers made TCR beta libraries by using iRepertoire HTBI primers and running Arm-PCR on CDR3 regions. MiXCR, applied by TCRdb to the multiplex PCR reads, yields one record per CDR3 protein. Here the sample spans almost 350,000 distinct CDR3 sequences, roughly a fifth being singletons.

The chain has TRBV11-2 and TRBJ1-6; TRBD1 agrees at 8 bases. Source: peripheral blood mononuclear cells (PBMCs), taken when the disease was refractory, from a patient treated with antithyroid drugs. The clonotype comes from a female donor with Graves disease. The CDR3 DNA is TGTGCCAGCAGCTTAGCCACAGGGGGTAATTCACCCCTCCACTTT. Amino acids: CASSLATGGNSPLHF. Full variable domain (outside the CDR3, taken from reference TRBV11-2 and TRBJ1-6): EAGVAQSPRYKIIEKRQSVAFWCNPISGHATLYWYQQILGQGPKLLIQFQNNGVVDDSQLPKDRFSAERLKGVDSTLKIQPAKLEDSAVYLCASSLATGGNSPLHFGNGTRLTVT.